The 25 T cell receptor beta chains presented below share a single source sample, sequenced in a study of blood T cell repertoires in COVID-19. TCRdb keeps only in-frame clones here, not all; method: immunoSEQ multiplex PCR. The sample lists roughly 290,000 clones; approximately 86% were seen once. The sequenced sample was peripheral blood. The origin of the receptors is a woman between 50 and 59 years old with active or convalescent COVID-19.

This chain joins TRBV10-1 and TRBJ2-7; 7 bases fit TRBD1. The junction had 5 bases not matched to a gene; V was cut back by 4 bases and J by 2 bases. This CDR3 contains 14 residues. Per the germline V gene, CDR1 is WNHNN and CDR2 is SYGVQD (reference sequence). This CDR3 reads CASSAPGQPYEQYF. The CDR3 bases are TGCGCCAGCAGTGCCCCGGGACAGCCCTACGAGCAGTACTTC.

The V and J genes are TRBV11-2 and TRBJ1-6, with a possible D match to TRBD1 (5 bases). Trimming took 6 bases from V and 9 from J, leaving 12 bases between them. The germline CDR1 and CDR2 sequences are SGHAT and FQNNGV. The CDR3 consists of 13 residues. As DNA, the CDR3 is TGTGCCAGCAGGAATCTGGGGGGTTCACCCCTCCACTTT. Translation: CASRNLGGSPLHF.

The genes are TRBV15 and TRBJ1-6, with no clear D. The CDR3 loop spans 14 amino acids. Germline CDR1 is LNHNV and CDR2 is YYDKDF (reference sequence). V was shortened by 0 bases and J by 13 bases, with 13 bases between the two germline ends. The CDR3 nucleotides read TGTGCCACCAGCAGAGATCGAGGCACGAATCCCCTCCACTTT. It encodes CATSRDRGTNPLHF.

This clone came up once. This sample also contains other DNA sequences that code for the same CDR3. CDR3 loop: CASSLLAGGGNEQFF. CDR3 nucleotide sequence: TGCGCCAGCAGCTTACTAGCGGGAGGCGGGAATGAGCAGTTCTTC. V gene TRBV5-1 combines with J gene TRBJ2-1, with TRBD2 matching 12 bases. In germline, CDR1 is SGHRS, CDR2 YFSETQ. The CDR3 runs to 15 residues. Trimming at V came to 2 bases and at J to 7 bases, leaving 4 bases not matched to a gene.

This clone was counted a few times. The chain links TRBV19 to TRBJ1-1, with no clear D. Looked up from germline, CDR1 is LNHDA and CDR2 is SQIVND (reference sequence). The CDR3 totals 15 residues. Trimming cost V 4 bases and J 4 bases, with 16 bases left between them. The CDR3 nucleotides read TGTGCCAGTAGTAGCGACGGGTTTGCAGTCACTGAAGCTTTCTTT. It encodes CASSSDGFAVTEAFF.

The chain employs TRBV28 and TRBJ1-2; no definite D call. The CDR3 has 14 amino acids. V was pared by 5 bases and J by 6 bases, with 16 bases between. Germline lookup yields CDR1 MDHEN and CDR2 SYDVKM. In nucleotides, the CDR3 is TGTGCCAGCAGTCTCCGCCGGGTGCTGGATGGCTACACCTTC. Amino acids: CASSLRRVLDGYTF.

V is TRBV5-5 and J is TRBJ2-1; D is possibly TRBD2 (5 bases). This CDR3 has 15 residues. Germline-derived CDR1 and CDR2 are SGHKS and YYEKEE (reference sequence). Trimming pared 0 bases from V and 3 bases from J, leaving 10 bases between. The DNA for the CDR3 is TGTGCCAGCAGCTTGGACGGGGTCAGCTACAATGAGCAGTTCTTC. This sequence encodes CASSLDGVSYNEQFF. Full variable domain (rest looked up from reference TRBV5-5 and TRBJ2-1): DAGVTQSPTHLIKTRGQQVTLRCSPISGHKSVSWYQQVLGQGPQFIFQYYEKEERGRGNFPDRFSARQFPNYSSELNVNALLLGDSALYLCASSLDGVSYNEQFFGPGTRLTVL.

This chain connects TRBV2 to TRBJ1-4, with TRBD1 matching over 8 bases. CDR1 and CDR2 from the germline V gene are SNHLY and FYNNEI. CDR3 length: 13 amino acids. V gave up 5 bases and J gave up 6 bases; unmatched junction bases: 2. The CDR3 region is CASSRTGYEKLFF. CDR3 sequence (DNA): TGTGCCAGCAGTCGGACAGGGTATGAAAAACTGTTTTTT.

The V gene is TRBV2, the J gene TRBJ2-1; TRBD2 matches at 10 bases. The ends lost 8 bases at V and 8 bases at J; junction bases unmatched: 9. The CDR3 runs 14 residues. Germline V gene lookup returns CDR1 SNHLY and CDR2 FYNNEI. The CDR3 sequence is CASQQREGRDEQFF. CDR3 in DNA: TGTGCCAGCCAGCAGCGGGAGGGTAGGGATGAGCAGTTCTTC.

This sequence joins TRBV28 and TRBJ1-2; D remains ambiguous. Trimming took 5 bases from V and 2 from J, leaving 9 bases between them. Germline CDR1 MDHEN, CDR2 SYDVKM. The CDR3 sequence is 13 residues long. The CDR3 coding sequence is TGTGCCAGCAGTACGGGAGTCAACTATGGCTACACCTTC. Encoded protein: CASSTGVNYGYTF.

This clone was detected once. Written as DNA, the CDR3 is TGTGCCAGCAGTTACTTGACAGGGGCCGGGGCAAGATCCAATGAGCAGTTCTTC. This gives the protein CASSYLTGAGARSNEQFF. The chain joins TRBV6-2 or TRBV6-3 to TRBJ2-1, with 8 nucleotides matching TRBD1. CDR1 is MNHEY and CDR2 is SVGEGT in the germline V gene. The CDR3 has 18 residues. V lost 1 base, J lost 6 bases, and 14 bases stayed unmatched.

This clone was picked up a small number of times. The chain carries TRBV19 and TRBJ2-4, with D unresolved. This CDR3 spans 14 amino acids. Trimming took off 1 base at V and 6 bases at J, with 10 bases between the two ends. Germline loops: CDR1 LNHDA, CDR2 SQIVND (reference sequence). DNA for the CDR3: TGTGCCAGTAGTATAGCTAGTCTTGGAAACATTCAGTACTTC. It yields the protein CASSIASLGNIQYF.

The V call is TRBV28, the J call TRBJ1-6, with TRBD1 identical over 7 bases. In germline, CDR1 is MDHEN, CDR2 SYDVKM. The CDR3 consists of 15 residues. Trimming at V came to 5 bases and at J to 8 bases, leaving 9 bases not matched to a gene. The CDR3 DNA sequence: TGTGCCAGCAGTCAGCACAGGGGAGGTTATTCACCCCTCCACTTT. Translating it yields CASSQHRGGYSPLHF.

The rearrangement joins TRBV21-1 to TRBJ2-7; TRBD2 is taken as the D call from the table, unchecked against the DNA. TRBV21-1 is designated a pseudogene. The length of the CDR3 is 18 residues. This chain's CDR3 is CASSKMPPRTTNIYEQYF. CDR3 nucleotide sequence: TGTGCCAGCAGCAAAATGCCCCCCCGGACTACGAATATTTACGAGCAGTACTTC.

J is TRBJ2-5 and V is TRBV7-6, with unresolved D. CDR3 length: 11 amino acids. The germline gives CDR1 SGHVS, CDR2 FNYEAQ. The ends were cut back, 4 bases at V and 4 bases at J, with 4 bases in the middle. The CDR3 spells CASSSSETQYF. CDR3 DNA: TGTGCCAGCAGCTCCTCAGAGACCCAGTACTTC.

The chain joins TRBV20-1 to TRBJ2-1; 9 nucleotides agree with TRBD2. This CDR3 has 15 residues. V lost 3 bases and J lost 6; bases outside the gene matches: 9. Per the germline V gene, CDR1 is DFQATT and CDR2 is SNEGSKA (reference sequence). The CDR3 spells CSASETRGGSNEQFF. DNA of the CDR3: TGCAGTGCTAGTGAAACGCGGGGGGGGTCCAATGAGCAGTTCTTC.

The chain couples TRBV19 to TRBJ1-5; 8 nucleotides match TRBD1. Germline trimming cut 9 bases from V and 3 bases from J; bases unmatched to any gene: 4. CDR1 and CDR2 from the germline V gene are LNHDA and SQIVND (reference sequence). This CDR3 has 13 amino acids. Written as DNA, the CDR3 is TGTGCCAGCCAGGGGGCAAACAATCAGCCCCAGCATTTT. This gives the protein CASQGANNQPQHF.

This sequence joins TRBV12-5 and TRBJ2-7; 9 nucleotides align to TRBD2. This CDR3 is built from 11 residues. CDR1 and CDR2 (germline): LGHNT, FRNRAP. CDR3 DNA: TGTACACCAAGCGGGAGGCACGAGCAGTACTTC. This translates into CTPSGRHEQYF.

This clone has only one observation. The V call is TRBV5-4, the J call TRBJ2-7, with 8 bases that match TRBD2. This CDR3 has 15 residues. J was trimmed by 2 bases and V by 5 bases; bases with no gene match: 9. The germline V gene encodes CDR1 SGHNT and CDR2 YYREEE (reference sequence). CDR3 sequence reads: CASSPGAGAPYEQYF. CDR3 in DNA: TGTGCCAGCAGTCCCGGAGCGGGAGCCCCCTACGAGCAGTACTTC.

Points on this clone: The junction departs from the called germline gene at one end, perhaps through a read error. V gene TRBV20-1 combines with J gene TRBJ2-7; 12 nucleotides align to TRBD1. CDR3 length: 15 residues. Germline CDR1 and CDR2: DFQATT and SNEGSKA (reference sequence). CDR3 DNA: TGCAGTGCTAGTCCCGGGACAGGGGGCTCCTTCGAGCAGTACTTC. It translates to CSASPGTGGSFEQYF.

For the CDR3, the DNA is TGTGCCATCAGCCCCACCCAGACCCACGGGGACACTGAAGCTTTCTTT. Translation: CAISPTQTHGDTEAFF. The chain employs TRBV10-3 and TRBJ1-1; the D is unclear. Trimming stripped 6 bases from V and 3 bases from J, with 20 bases between. CDR3 size: 16 residues. Per the germline V gene, CDR1 is ENHRY and CDR2 is SYGVKD.

This clone was recorded once. The chain carries TRBV11-1 and TRBJ1-2, with TRBD1 identical over 7 bases. Germline V lookup: CDR1 SGHAT, CDR2 FQDESV (reference sequence). The J segment lost 6 bases and the V segment lost 1 base, leaving 8 bases of the junction unmatched. CDR3 length: 15 amino acids. Written as DNA, the CDR3 is TGTGCCAGCAGCTTAGACAGGGGAGGCCCCAATGGCTACACCTTC. It codes for CASSLDRGGPNGYTF.

The CDR3 loop reads CASSFRQSWETQYF. DNA of the CDR3: TGTGCCAGCAGTTTCAGACAGAGCTGGGAGACCCAGTACTTC. V and J are TRBV6-5 and TRBJ2-5; maybe TRBD1 (5 bases). Germline V gene sequence: CDR1 MNHEY, CDR2 SVGAGI. The germline V and J ends were trimmed by 4 bases and 5 bases, with 14 bases remaining between them. There are 14 residues in the CDR3.

V and J are TRBV25-1 and TRBJ1-2; tentatively, D is TRBD1 (6 bases). V dropped 6 bases and J dropped 4 bases, with 15 bases sitting between them. The CDR3 spans 14 residues. Germline lookup yields CDR1 MGHDK and CDR2 SYGVNS. CDR3 region: CASRSPDSIYGYTF. In nucleotides, the CDR3 is TGTGCCAGCAGGAGCCCGGACAGCATCTATGGCTACACCTTC.

The gene calls are TRBV29-1 and TRBJ2-1, with D hard to call. In germline, CDR1 is SQVTM, CDR2 ANQGSEA. CDR3 length: 13 residues. The CDR3 region has the DNA TGCGCGGTAGACGGAACGACCTACAATGAGCAGTTCTTC. It codes for CAVDGTTYNEQFF.